The source of this T cell receptor (beta chain) is a study of T-cell reconstitution after alpha-beta-depleted transplantation in children. Study-wide results and caveats: T-cell numbers and diversity one year post-transplant derived largely from freshly generated T cells. As was reported, about two months after transplant, alpha-beta T cells came from several hundred expanded graft clones.

Trimming cost V 2 bases and J 6 bases; bases outside gene matches: 5. Germline V gives CDR1 MNHEY, CDR2 SVGAGI. There are 15 residues in the CDR3. In regard to this clonotype: The antigen is unknown.

Preparation of the TCRbeta library involved a method that used unique molecular identifiers. From the PCR reads, TCRdb called clonotypes with MiXCR, one entry per CDR3 protein. This table has 17,000 or so distinct CDR3 sequences, around 11% appearing once. The clonotype comes from a boy younger than two who had a stem cell transplant for Wiskott-Aldrich syndrome, so the T cells may come from the graft donor. The chain has TRBV6-5 and TRBJ1-2, with 11 bases lining up with TRBD1. The specimen comprised PBMCs, mostly from graft donor cells, sampled 180 days after TCRalphabeta/CD19-depleted stem cell transplant. CDR3 coding DNA: TGTGCCAGCAGTTACAGGACAGGGGGCTGGAATGGCTACACCTTC. Translation gives CASSYRTGGWNGYTF.